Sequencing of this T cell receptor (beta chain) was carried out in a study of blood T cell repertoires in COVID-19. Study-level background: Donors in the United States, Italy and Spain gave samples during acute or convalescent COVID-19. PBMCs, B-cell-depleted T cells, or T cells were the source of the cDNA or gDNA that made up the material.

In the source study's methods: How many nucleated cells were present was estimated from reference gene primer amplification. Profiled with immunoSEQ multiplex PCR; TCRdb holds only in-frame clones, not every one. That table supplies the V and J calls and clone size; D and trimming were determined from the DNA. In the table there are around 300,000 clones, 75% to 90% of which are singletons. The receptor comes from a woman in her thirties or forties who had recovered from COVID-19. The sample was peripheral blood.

The chain's CDR3 is CASRDPTGFSGANVLTF. CDR3 in DNA: TGTGCCAGCAGAGACCCGACAGGTTTCTCTGGGGCCAACGTCCTGACTTTC. V is TRBV27 and J is TRBJ2-6; maybe TRBD1 (6 bases). V dropped 6 bases and J dropped 0 bases, with 15 bases sitting between them. From germline, CDR1 is MNHEY and CDR2 SMNVEV (reference sequence). The CDR3 is made up of 17 amino acids.